At least ten counts were recorded for the clone carrying this T cell receptor (beta chain). What it recognizes is unknown. These data belong to a study of T cell repertoires in cytomegalovirus infection. Study overall: CMV epitopes that were recently identified and HLA-C-restricted were used alongside well-studied HLA-B-restricted ones. The study, taken as a whole, reports: The ex vivo response was dominated by HLA-C-restricted CMV-specific TCR beta clonotypes. Carriers of CMV and the relevant HLA type were discriminated by public TCR beta frequency.

Germline-derived CDR1 and CDR2 are SGHTA and FQGNSA. V was pared by 2 bases and J by 0 bases, with 18 bases between. The CDR3 length is 18 residues. TCRdb used MiXCR to reprocess the reads, holding one entry per CDR3 protein. The sample gives approximately 770,000 distinct CDR3 sequences, roughly 29% of which show up once; 13% is in the top ten. The chain is built from TRBV7-2 and TRBJ2-3; tentatively, D is TRBD1 (6 bases). The receptor comes from a human donor in good health (CMV status not recorded). Some clones in this sample may be carry-over from other donors' samples. The sequences come from cultured CD8+ T cells from PBMCs, collected from culture after CMV antigen stimulation. The CDR3 sequence is CASSLIRIHRESTDTQYF. Written as DNA, the CDR3 is TGTGCCAGCAGCTTAATCCGGATACACAGGGAAAGCACAGATACGCAGTATTTT.